This T cell receptor (beta chain) was captured in a study of CD8+ T cells in alopecia areata. Sequencing templates came from extracted RNA that was reverse transcribed into cDNA. Profiling relied on immunoSEQ multiplex PCR, and the TCRdb table lists in-frame clones only, not all of them. The sample records 120,000 to 150,000 clones, about 85% being singletons. As for this clone: Its antigen is still unknown.

This CDR3 has 12 amino acids. Germline CDR1 SQVTM, CDR2 ANQGSEA. V lost 3 bases and J lost 2, with 7 bases in between. Documented treatment: oral pan-JAK inhibitor, 5-10 mg twice daily. Study observations and caveats: A single nonresponder leaves the baseline CD8+ expansion link to response uncertain. Mice showed clearer TCR sharing than patients did, a gap that was possibly HLA-related. Scalp clonality decreased significantly with tofacitinib, and so did expanded CD8+ clones among the top 100.

The chain recombines TRBV29-1 with TRBJ1-2; D uncertain. This clonotype originated in a human donor with alopecia areata. Sequencing was performed on CD8+ T cells sorted from blood, taken at week 4, from a patient treated with tofacitinib. DNA of the CDR3: TGCAGCGTTGAGCCGGGAAACTATGGCTACACCTTC. Its translation: CSVEPGNYGYTF.